This passage covers 8 T cell receptor beta chains from one sample sequenced in a study of blood T cell repertoires in COVID-19 (dated by TCRdb to 2020 to 2021). The library was obtained by the immunoSEQ multiplex PCR assay. Held by TCRdb, this immuneACCESS table contains in-frame sequences only and omits some clones. Under half of the omission traces to an unresolved V gene where checked; the cause of the rest is unknown. The sample contains around 300,000 clones, roughly 91% of them found a single time. Of the sample, roughly a tenth falls within the top ten clones. Sequenced input: PBMCs or T cells enriched from blood (not recorded which). These receptors all come from a woman aged 25 to 39 who had recovered from COVID-19.

CDR3 DNA: TGTGCCAGCAGCCTGAGACTAGCGGGAGCCTGGAATGAGCAGTTCTTC. This sequence encodes CASSLRLAGAWNEQFF. This rearrangement joins TRBV11-2 to TRBJ2-1; TRBD2 matches at 12 bases. This CDR3 spans 16 amino acids. Germline V gene sequence: CDR1 SGHAT, CDR2 FQNNGV. V dropped 5 bases and J dropped 7; count of bases not matched to a gene: 9.

This sequence joins TRBV7-2 and TRBJ2-2; 10 bases line up with TRBD2. The junction had 10 bases not matched to a gene; V was cut back by 5 bases and J by 1 base. This CDR3 is built from 18 residues. In germline, CDR1 is SGHTA, CDR2 FQGNSA. The CDR3 DNA sequence: TGTGCCAGCAGCCTGAACATAGCGGGAGGATTGAACACCGGGGAGCTGTTTTTT. Its translation is CASSLNIAGGLNTGELFF.

This rearrangement joins TRBV20-1 to TRBJ1-1; D remains ambiguous. The CDR3 runs 13 residues. Germline V gene data show CDR1 as DFQATT and CDR2 as SNEGSKA (reference sequence). With 3 bases removed from V and 1 base from J, the gap between germline ends came to 9 bases. CDR3 sequence (DNA): TGCAGTGCTAGTGAGGCATGGAACACTGAAGCTTTCTTT. The encoded protein is CSASEAWNTEAFF.

The V and J genes are TRBV5-1 and TRBJ1-3; 7 positions agree with TRBD1. The V gene end was trimmed by 3 bases and the J gene end by 0 bases; junction bases not matched to a gene: 12. The CDR3 is 18 amino acids. The germline gives CDR1 SGHRS, CDR2 YFSETQ. The DNA for the CDR3 is TGCGCCAGCAGCTCCATCGCGGGACAGCCGTACTCTGGAAACACCATATATTTT. Its protein is CASSSIAGQPYSGNTIYF.

This sequence joins TRBV7-2 and TRBJ1-2, with D tentatively TRBD1 (6 bases). The CDR3 contains 15 residues. Germline V CDR1 and CDR2: SGHTA, FQGNSA. Trimming took 0 bases from V and 3 from J, leaving 11 bases between them. Written as DNA, the CDR3 is TGTGCCAGCAGCTTAGCATTGTCAGGGGACTATGGCTACACCTTC. This gives the protein CASSLALSGDYGYTF.

The chain carries TRBV30 and TRBJ1-4, with D perhaps matching TRBD1 (5 bases). Germline CDR1 is GTSNPN and CDR2 is SVGIG (reference sequence). The V gene lost 1 base and the J gene lost 2 bases, with 11 bases spanning the gap. This CDR3 spans 15 amino acids. The CDR3 coding sequence is TGTGCCTGGAGTGGAGGCGGGGGGACTAATGAAAAACTGTTTTTT. Residues: CAWSGGGGTNEKLFF.

This chain uses TRBV5-1 with TRBJ2-7; TRBD1 might be the D (5 bases). Germline V gene data show CDR1 as SGHRS and CDR2 as YFSETQ. There are 13 residues in the CDR3. Trimming removed 4 bases from V and 5 bases from J, with 13 bases in between. This CDR3 is CASSQGPFDEQYF. The CDR3, as DNA: TGCGCCAGCAGCCAGGGCCCGTTTGACGAGCAGTACTTC.

V and J are TRBV27 and TRBJ1-4; 8 nucleotides agree with TRBD1. CDR3 length equals 16 residues. Germline loops: CDR1 MNHEY, CDR2 SMNVEV (reference sequence). With 5 bases clipped from V and 2 bases from J, the junction kept 7 bases outside the gene matches. The CDR3 protein is CASSRKQGGTNEKLFF. In DNA form, the CDR3 reads TGTGCCAGCAGTCGCAAACAGGGGGGTACTAATGAAAAACTGTTTTTT.